These T cell receptor beta chains were read from a single sample in a study of immune cell composition in non-small cell lung cancer. Data came from immunoSEQ multiplex PCR; TCRdb stores just in-frame clones and leaves some out. The table shows about 3,900 clones, with roughly 76% occurring only once. Sequences were obtained from non-adjacent lung tissue. The origin of the receptors is a human donor with non-small cell lung cancer. Both conserved end residues are part of each CDR3. The D gene is left open where the match is weak. Where a row states a size, it is once, few, many or the class of an expanded clone; other rows omit it.

clone_size d_call j_call v_call cdr3_aa cdr3_nt
. . TRBJ2-7 TRBV10-1 CASSEQQGISRYEQYF TGCGCCAGCAGTGAGCAACAGGGAATTTCTCGGTACGAGCAGTACTTC
. . TRBJ2-1 TRBV29-1 CSVPVLEGNEQFF TGCAGCGTCCCAGTTCTGGAGGGGAATGAGCAGTTCTTC
. TRBD1 TRBJ1-2 TRBV28 CASTAPPGQGFDYGYTF TGTGCCAGCACCGCCCCCCCGGGACAGGGTTTTGACTATGGCTACACCTTC
. . TRBJ2-7 TRBV6-5 CASSYRGGNYEQYF TGTGCCAGCAGTTATAGGGGGGGCAACTACGAGCAGTACTTC
. TRBD1 TRBJ2-3 TRBV19 CASKRDRGLTDTQYF TGTGCCAGCAAGCGGGACAGGGGGCTAACAGATACGCAGTATTTT
. . TRBJ2-5 TRBV7-8 CASSLVLSKETQYF TGTGCCAGCAGCTTAGTCTTGTCTAAAGAGACCCAGTACTTC
. TRBD1 TRBJ2-1 TRBV9 CASSVRDRGLALVYNEQFF TGTGCCAGCAGCGTACGGGACAGGGGGCTGGCGTTAGTCTACAATGAGCAGTTCTTC
. . TRBJ1-1 TRBV11-2 CASSLGGVGPDFLNTEAFF TGTGCCAGCAGCTTGGGGGGGGTGGGGCCCGACTTTTTGAACACTGAAGCTTTCTTT
. . TRBJ2-3 TRBV6-1 CASVTLDTQYF TGTGCCAGCGTGACATTAGATACGCAGTATTTT
few TRBD2 TRBJ2-5 TRBV9 CASSVGLAEYQETQYF TGTGCCAGCAGCGTAGGACTAGCGGAGTACCAAGAGACCCAGTACTTC
. . TRBJ1-5 TRBV2 CASSERGGLGGPQHF TGTGCCAGCAGTGAAAGGGGGGGCCTAGGTGGGCCCCAGCATTTT
. . TRBJ1-2 TRBV9 CASSVEQVHSPNYGYTF TGTGCCAGCAGCGTAGAGCAGGTGCATTCACCTAACTATGGCTACACCTTC
. . TRBJ1-4 TRBV27 CASSYDRSNEKLFF TGTGCCAGCAGTTACGACAGGAGCAATGAAAAACTGTTTTTT
. TRBD1 TRBJ2-1 TRBV11-2 CASSLVATGGYNEQFF TGTGCCAGCAGCTTAGTTGCGACAGGGGGTTACAATGAGCAGTTCTTC
. . TRBJ1-5 TRBV28 CASSSVGVVGNQPQHF TGTGCCAGCAGTTCGGTCGGGGTTGTCGGCAATCAGCCCCAGCATTTT
. . TRBJ2-2 TRBV30 CAWGPPDRYTGELFF TGTGCCTGGGGACCCCCCGACAGGTATACCGGGGAGCTGTTTTTT
. . TRBJ1-1 TRBV6-1 CASSISWRSAEAFF TGTGCCAGCAGTATTTCATGGAGGAGCGCTGAAGCTTTCTTT